This entry lists 6 T cell receptor beta chains sequenced from one sample in a study of cytomegalovirus exposure and HLA in healthy donors. PCR amplification relied on 60 Vbeta primers (plus 13 Jbeta primers). Here immunoSEQ multiplex PCR was the method, and the copy in TCRdb shows in-frame clones only, minus some. The data contain nearly 300,000 clones, about nine tenths of them singletons. The specimen sequenced was PBMCs. The receptors stem from a man aged 40-50 years in good health and CMV-seropositive.

This sequence joins TRBV11-3 and TRBJ1-1; D not resolved. Trimming took 1 base from V and 2 from J, leaving 14 bases between them. The germline CDR1 and CDR2 sequences are SGHNT and YENEEA. The CDR3 runs 16 residues. CDR3 in DNA: TGTGCCAGCAGCTTAGTGGCTTGGTCCTTTAACACTGAAGCTTTCTTT. It specifies CASSLVAWSFNTEAFF.

The CDR3 spells CASSRGGTNTGELFF. CDR3 in DNA: TGTGCCAGCAGCAGAGGCGGGACTAACACCGGGGAGCTGTTTTTT. The V and J genes are TRBV11-3 and TRBJ2-2; maybe TRBD2 (6 bases). The CDR3 loop spans 15 amino acids. Germline loops: CDR1 SGHNT, CDR2 YENEEA. V gave up 5 bases and J gave up 2 bases, with 12 bases separating them.

V is TRBV7-2 and J is TRBJ2-3, with 7 bases identical to TRBD1. This CDR3 spans 15 amino acids. The germline CDR1 and CDR2 sequences are SGHTA and FQGNSA. V lost 5 bases to trimming and J lost 1 base; unmatched junction nucleotides: 6. CDR3 DNA sequence: TGTGCCAGCAGCGCGAGACAGGGTGGCACAGATACGCAGTATTTT. This translates into CASSARQGGTDTQYF.

This chain uses TRBV6-1 with TRBJ1-5; TRBD1 aligns across 9 bases. Per germline, CDR1 MNHNS and CDR2 SASEGT. J gave up 2 bases and V 6 bases, and 5 bases lay outside the gene matches. The CDR3 runs to 15 residues. This CDR3 reads CASRGTGLGNQPQHF. The CDR3 DNA reads as TGTGCCAGCAGAGGGACAGGGTTGGGCAATCAGCCCCAGCATTTT.

The chain employs TRBV7-9 and TRBJ1-5, with TRBD1 matching over 10 bases. V dropped 1 base and J dropped 6; count of bases not matched to a gene: 3. Looked up from germline, CDR1 is SEHNR and CDR2 is FQNEAQ (reference sequence). This CDR3 has 15 residues. CDR3 region: CASSLGGQGRQPQHF. CDR3 in DNA: TGTGCCAGCAGCTTAGGGGGACAGGGGCGTCAGCCCCAGCATTTT.

This clone was seen only a few times. This chain connects TRBV28 to TRBJ1-1; TRBD1 is a possible D gene (5 bases). The CDR3 extends over 16 amino acids. V was pared by 6 bases and J by 4 bases, with 21 bases between. Looked up from germline, CDR1 is MDHEN and CDR2 is SYDVKM. CDR3 region: CASRVEGRREGTEAFF. DNA of the CDR3: TGTGCCAGCAGGGTTGAGGGACGAAGGGAGGGCACTGAAGCTTTCTTT.